The clone carrying this TCR beta chain was seen repeatedly, ten times or more. The data were taken from a study of patients and donors after allogeneic stem cell transplantation. TCRdb reanalysed the RT-PCR reads using MiXCR and keeps one entry per CDR3 protein. The table has 70,000 to 85,000 distinct CDR3 sequences, around 27% seen once. Germline CDR1 and CDR2: SGHRS and YFSETQ. Deletions cut 2 bases from V and 0 bases from J, with 8 bases between. CDR3 length: 14 residues. The sequenced sample was blood, either unsorted or a sorted T cell fraction (not recorded which). The chain is built from TRBV5-1 and TRBJ1-1; the D gene is possibly TRBD1 (6 bases). This TCR was sampled from a human donor who was either an allogeneic HSCT recipient or a stem cell or donor lymphocyte infusion donor (not recorded which). It is not recorded whose cells these are; they may come from a transplant donor. The CDR3 nucleotides are TGCGCCAGCAGCTTTCAGGGGTTGAACACTGAAGCTTTCTTT. Translated, it gives CASSFQGLNTEAFF. The full variable domain, rest sourced from reference TRBV5-1 and TRBJ1-1, is KAGVTQTPRYLIKTRGQQVTLSCSPISGHRSVSWYQQTPGQGLQFLFEYFSETQRNKGNFPGRFSGRQFSNSRSEMNVSTLELGDSALYLCASSFQGLNTEAFFGQGTRLTVV.